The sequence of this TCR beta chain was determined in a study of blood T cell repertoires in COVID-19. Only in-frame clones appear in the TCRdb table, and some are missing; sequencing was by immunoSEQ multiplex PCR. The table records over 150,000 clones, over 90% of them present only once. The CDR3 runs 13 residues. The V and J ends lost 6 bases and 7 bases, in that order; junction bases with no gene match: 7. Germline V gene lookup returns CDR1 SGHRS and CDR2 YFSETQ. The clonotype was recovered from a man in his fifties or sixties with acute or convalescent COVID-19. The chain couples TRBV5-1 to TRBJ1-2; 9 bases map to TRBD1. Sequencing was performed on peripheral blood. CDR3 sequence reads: CASNPGTGSGYTF. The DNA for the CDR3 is TGCGCCAGCAACCCCGGGACAGGGTCTGGCTACACCTTC.